Listed below are T cell receptor beta chains from one sample, sequenced in a study of T-cell memory formation after mild COVID-19. From the 5' RACE reads, TCRdb called clonotypes with MiXCR, one entry per CDR3 protein. The sample lists under 600,000 distinct CDR3 sequences, less than 25% occurring once. The sequenced material came from PBMCs or a T cell subset sorted from them (not recorded which). The receptors shown here come from an adult woman who had mild COVID-19 (a few samples of this study predate the infection). Cell type and time point are not known. The CDR3 runs from the conserved cysteine through the conserved F or W. A D gene is named only where the DNA matches it firmly. The size entry is marked missing in some rows and otherwise reads once, few, many or a size class.

d_call	v_call	j_call	clone_size	cdr3_aa	cdr3_nt
TRBD1	TRBV2	TRBJ2-7	few	CASSDTFGTGGSYEQYF	TGTGCCAGCAGTGACACATTCGGGACAGGGGGCTCCTACGAGCAGTACTTC
TRBD1	TRBV4-3	TRBJ1-2	few	CASSQGRDRVLRGYTF	TGCGCCAGCAGCCAGGGCCGGGACAGGGTCTTACGTGGCTACACCTTC
-	TRBV3-1	TRBJ2-7	many	CASSQEQSRDEQYF	TGTGCCAGCAGCCAAGAACAGTCTCGGGACGAGCAGTACTTC
-	TRBV27	TRBJ2-5	-	CASSTAESQETQYF	TGTGCCAGCAGTACGGCGGAATCCCAAGAGACCCAGTACTTC
-	TRBV7-6	TRBJ1-3	few	CASSPGQASGNTIYF	TGTGCCAGCAGCCCGGGACAAGCCTCTGGAAACACCATATATTTT
TRBD2	TRBV5-1	TRBJ2-1	many	CASSLASGSYNEQFF	TGCGCCAGCAGCTTGGCTAGCGGGAGCTACAATGAGCAGTTCTTC
-	TRBV12-3/TRBV12-4	TRBJ2-1	-	CASSFLGGRNEQFF	TGTGCCAGCAGTTTTCTTGGGGGACGGAATGAGCAGTTCTTC
-	TRBV18	TRBJ1-1	-	CASSPRVPGANTEAFF	TGTGCCAGCTCACCACGGGTTCCGGGGGCGAACACTGAAGCTTTCTTT
-	TRBV7-6	TRBJ1-2	few	CASSLGAGADGYTF	TGTGCCAGCAGCTTAGGAGCAGGTGCTGATGGCTACACCTTC
TRBD2	TRBV7-2	TRBJ2-1	-	CASSVSGSWDTNEQFF	TGTGCCAGCAGCGTTAGCGGGAGTTGGGATACCAATGAGCAGTTCTTC
TRBD2	TRBV12-3/TRBV12-4	TRBJ2-7	few	CASPPGGGGEQYF	TGTGCCAGCCCTCCCGGGGGGGGAGGCGAGCAGTACTTC
TRBD1	TRBV7-9	TRBJ2-5	-	CASSSNGTGGQKTQYF	TGTGCCAGCAGCTCGAACGGGACAGGGGGGCAGAAGACCCAGTACTTC
-	TRBV4-1	TRBJ2-7	-	CASSQEGRASSYEQYF	TGCGCCAGCAGCCAAGAAGGCAGGGCGAGCTCCTACGAGCAGTACTTC
-	TRBV7-9	TRBJ1-1	-	CASSLVTVGDTEAFF	TGTGCCAGCAGCTTGGTAACAGTCGGTGACACTGAAGCTTTCTTT
-	TRBV5-6	TRBJ2-1	few	CASSLAMGPYNEQFF	TGTGCCAGCAGCTTGGCAATGGGGCCTTACAATGAGCAGTTCTTC
-	TRBV14	TRBJ2-7	-	CASSPSFKTRQYF	TGTGCCAGCAGCCCTTCCTTTAAAACTAGGCAGTACTTC
-	TRBV24-1	TRBJ2-3	-	CATSDTGLNTDTQYF	TGTGCCACCAGTGATACGGGACTTAACACAGATACGCAGTATTTT
TRBD1	TRBV7-9	TRBJ1-1	-	CASSLGQGDAEAFF	TGTGCCAGCAGCTTAGGTCAGGGGGACGCTGAAGCTTTCTTT
-	TRBV11-3	TRBJ1-1	few	CASSLALLTGNTEAFF	TGTGCCAGCAGCTTAGCTTTACTGACAGGGAACACTGAAGCTTTCTTT
-	TRBV12-3/TRBV12-4	TRBJ2-1	few	CASSTTRIRYNEQFF	TGTGCCAGCAGCACTACCCGAATAAGGTACAATGAGCAGTTCTTC
TRBD2	TRBV7-2	TRBJ2-3	few	CASSAKTSGRSTDTQYF	TGTGCCAGCAGCGCAAAGACTAGCGGGAGGTCGACAGATACGCAGTATTTT
-	TRBV5-4	TRBJ2-2	-	CASKWGPNTGELFF	TGTGCCAGCAAATGGGGACCCAACACCGGGGAGCTGTTTTTT
-	TRBV12-3/TRBV12-4	TRBJ2-1	few	CASGRIGNEQFF	TGTGCCAGTGGACGTATCGGGAATGAGCAGTTCTTC
TRBD2	TRBV13	TRBJ2-3	few	CASSEERGRTDTQYF	TGTGCCAGCAGCGAAGAGCGGGGGCGCACAGATACGCAGTATTTT
TRBD2	TRBV6-1	TRBJ2-7	many	CASSEGLAGGYEQYF	TGTGCCAGCAGTGAAGGCCTAGCGGGAGGTTACGAGCAGTACTTC
-	TRBV14	TRBJ1-6	few	CASSQAGTVYNSPLHF	TGTGCCAGCAGCCAAGCCGGGACGGTCTATAATTCACCCCTCCACTTT
-	TRBV25-1	TRBJ1-2	few	CASSPTGGQDYTF	TGTGCCAGCAGCCCTACGGGGGGCCAAGACTACACCTTC